A single sample is the source of the 24 T cell receptor beta chains below, sequenced in a study of cytomegalovirus exposure and HLA in healthy donors. Vbeta (60) and Jbeta (13) primers were used in the PCR. Assay used: immunoSEQ multiplex PCR; TCRdb lists only in-frame clones, some missing. The repertoire consists of around 190,000 clones, with 75% to 80% occurring once and the leading ten covering approximately 2.6%. What was sequenced was PBMCs. These receptors all come from a female donor in good health and CMV-seronegative.

This clone was seen once. This chain joins TRBV2 and TRBJ1-3; D is ambiguous. The germline V gene encodes CDR1 SNHLY and CDR2 FYNNEI. This CDR3 comprises 14 residues. The V and J ends lost 4 bases and 0 bases respectively, with 7 bases between them. CDR3 in DNA: TGTGCCAGCAGTGCGTTATTCTCTGGAAACACCATATATTTT. This codes for CASSALFSGNTIYF.

DNA for the CDR3: TGCGCCAGCAGCCGACTACAGGGAGGGGGCACAGATACGCAGTATTTT. The encoded protein is CASSRLQGGGTDTQYF. V gene TRBV4-1 combines with J gene TRBJ2-3; TRBD2 might be the D (7 bases). V lost 4 bases and J lost 1, with 15 bases in between. The CDR3 has 16 amino acids. CDR1 MGHRA and CDR2 YSYEKL come from the germline V gene.

The chain combines TRBV2 with TRBJ2-5, with D unclear. The J call may be mistaken, given a closer DNA end match to TRBJ2-7. Germline CDR1 and CDR2: SNHLY and FYNNEI. The CDR3 is 10 residues long. The CDR3 nucleotides read TGTGCCAGCAGCGACTACGAGCAGTACTTC. Residues: CASSDYEQYF.

This sequence joins TRBV9 and TRBJ1-3, with 9 bases lining up with TRBD1. The CDR3 is 18 amino acids. Trimming cost V 4 bases and J 0 bases; bases outside gene matches: 11. Germline CDR1 SGDLS, CDR2 YYNGEE. DNA for the CDR3: TGTGCCAGCAGCATTGCAACAGGGGGCCCACGCTCTGGAAACACCATATATTTT. Translation: CASSIATGGPRSGNTIYF.

The chain combines TRBV4-1 with TRBJ1-6, with D possibly TRBD1 on 6 matching bases. CDR3 length: 18 residues. CDR1 MGHRA and CDR2 YSYEKL come from the germline V gene. V was cut by 2 bases and J by 0 bases, with 14 bases left in between. This CDR3 reads CASSQFRTVSSYNSPLHF. CDR3 bases: TGCGCCAGCAGCCAATTCAGGACAGTAAGCTCCTATAATTCACCCCTCCACTTT.

The rearrangement uses TRBV2 and TRBJ2-7; 10 bases fit TRBD1. Germline CDR1 reads SNHLY; CDR2 reads FYNNEI. J lost 1 base, V lost 3 bases, and 6 bases had no gene match. This CDR3 has 16 residues. The CDR3 coding sequence is TGTGCCAGCAGTGATCCGGGACAGGGGTTATCCTACGAGCAGTACTTC. Its protein product is CASSDPGQGLSYEQYF.

Turning to this clone: At one boundary the junction diverges from the germline segment, which might be a read error. This sequence joins TRBV7-8 and TRBJ2-7; 8 bases fit TRBD1. This CDR3 has 13 residues. Germline CDR1 SGHVS, CDR2 FQNEAQ. CDR3: CASSPTDRVARSF. CDR3 nucleotide sequence: TGTGCCAGCAGCCCAACGGACAGGGTCGCTAGGTCGTTC.

V is TRBV18 and J is TRBJ2-7; TRBD1 matches at 7 bases. CDR3 length: 15 amino acids. V trimming: 3 bases; J trimming: 0 bases; junction bases outside the gene matches: 5. Germline lookup yields CDR1 KGHSH and CDR2 LQKENI. CDR3 region: CASSPMSGGSYEQYF. For the CDR3, the DNA is TGTGCCAGCTCACCGATGTCAGGGGGCTCCTACGAGCAGTACTTC.

The V call is TRBV7-3, the J call TRBJ2-1; 9 bases fit TRBD2. Germline V gene data show CDR1 as SGHTA and CDR2 as FQGTGA. CDR3 length: 16 residues. V gave up 4 bases and J gave up 8 bases; unmatched junction bases: 12. The CDR3 here is CASSSPVVKRGDEQFF. DNA of the CDR3: TGTGCCAGCAGCTCCCCGGTGGTGAAGCGGGGGGATGAGCAGTTCTTC.

This chain joins TRBV4-2 and TRBJ2-5; TRBD2 agrees at 9 bases. From germline, CDR1 is LGHNA and CDR2 YNFKEQ. The V and J ends lost 1 base and 1 base, in that order; junction bases with no gene match: 7. The CDR3 length is 17 residues. The CDR3 DNA sequence: TGTGCCAGCAGCCAAGGCAGTAGCGGGGGATTCCAAGAGACCCAGTACTTC. This encodes CASSQGSSGGFQETQYF.

The genes are TRBV27 and TRBJ2-1; 9 positions agree with TRBD2. Per germline, CDR1 MNHEY and CDR2 SMNVEV (reference sequence). The J segment lost 9 bases and the V segment lost 0 bases, leaving 6 bases of the junction unmatched. The CDR3 contains 15 residues. CDR3 bases: TGTGCCAGCAGTTTATCGGTAGCGGGGGACGGTGAGCAGTTCTTC. Translating it yields CASSLSVAGDGEQFF.

V and J are TRBV2 and TRBJ2-3, with D unclear. The V end was cut by 4 bases, the J end by 4 bases, with 3 bases between. Germline V CDR1 and CDR2: SNHLY, FYNNEI. CDR3 length equals 11 residues. The CDR3 nucleotides are TGTGCCAGCAGTGTCTCAGATACGCAGTATTTT. Protein sequence: CASSVSDTQYF.

The J gene is TRBJ2-1, the V gene TRBV9, with 9 nucleotides matching TRBD2. The CDR3 length is 17 residues. The germline V gene encodes CDR1 SGDLS and CDR2 YYNGEE. V was clipped by 0 bases and J by 10 bases; unmatched bases: 14. CDR3 DNA: TGTGCCAGCAGCGTAGCCCCGGGACTAGCCGGAGTAGGAGAGCAGTTCTTC. Amino acids: CASSVAPGLAGVGEQFF.

The V call is TRBV5-1, the J call TRBJ2-1, with TRBD2 matching over 8 bases. Germline CDR1 and CDR2: SGHRS and YFSETQ. The CDR3 spans 16 residues. Trimming removed 0 bases from V and 3 bases from J; junction bases left unmatched: 5. The CDR3 region has the DNA TGCGCCAGCAGCTTGGGACTAGCGACTATCTACAATGAGCAGTTCTTC. Translated, it gives CASSLGLATIYNEQFF.

The sample holds one count of this clone. The chain combines TRBV5-6 with TRBJ2-2; perhaps TRBD1 as D (5 bases). V was pared by 7 bases and J by 4 bases, with 8 bases between. In germline, CDR1 is SGHDT, CDR2 YYEEEE. The CDR3 contains 12 residues. The CDR3 DNA reads TGTGCCAGCGGAAGGGGCACCGGGGAGCTGTTTTTT. This gives the protein CASGRGTGELFF.

The genes are TRBV9 and TRBJ1-1; tentative D call: TRBD1 (6 bases). The CDR3 has 14 residues. V lost 4 bases and J 5 bases, leaving 15 bases between the germline ends. Germline V CDR1 and CDR2: SGDLS, YYNGEE. CDR3 coding DNA: TGTGCCAGCAGCCCAGTGACAGGAAGTACTGAAGCTTTCTTT. Translation gives CASSPVTGSTEAFF.

In DNA, the CDR3 is TGTGCCAGCAGACCTTCCCCTAGCGGGGGGACAGATACGCAGTATTTT. This codes for CASRPSPSGGTDTQYF. V gene TRBV5-4 combines with J gene TRBJ2-3; 11 positions match TRBD2. Germline V gene sequence: CDR1 SGHNT, CDR2 YYREEE (reference sequence). CDR3 size: 16 residues. V lost 5 bases to trimming and J lost 3 bases; unmatched junction nucleotides: 8.

The rearrangement uses TRBV30 and TRBJ2-7; the match to TRBD1 covers 11 bases. The V segment lost 1 base and the J segment 4 bases; nucleotides outside the gene matches: 6. Per the germline V gene, CDR1 is GTSNPN and CDR2 is SVGIG (reference sequence). This CDR3 is 15 amino acids long. CDR3 sequence reads: CAWSARDRGGYEQYF. The CDR3 DNA follows: TGTGCCTGGAGTGCACGGGACAGGGGGGGGTACGAGCAGTACTTC.

The chain has TRBV19 and TRBJ2-3, with 13 bases identical to TRBD2. Trimming at V came to 6 bases and at J to 5 bases, leaving 8 bases not matched to a gene. Per germline, CDR1 LNHDA and CDR2 SQIVND (reference sequence). CDR3 size: 16 residues. The CDR3 region is CASSALAGGLRDTQYF. DNA of the CDR3: TGTGCCAGTAGCGCACTAGCGGGAGGGCTCAGAGATACGCAGTATTTT.

The V call is TRBV28, the J call TRBJ1-5; 7 nucleotides agree with TRBD1. Trimming cost V 2 bases and J 7 bases; bases outside gene matches: 14. The CDR3 is 17 amino acids. Germline loops: CDR1 MDHEN, CDR2 SYDVKM. As DNA, the CDR3 is TGTGCCAGCAGTTTACCAGGGGGTCAGGGTGTACGGCAGCCCCAGCATTTT. Its translation is CASSLPGGQGVRQPQHF.

The table lists this clone with a count of one. The rearrangement joins TRBV7-6 to TRBJ2-5; weak D call: TRBD1 (6 bases). From germline, CDR1 is SGHVS and CDR2 FNYEAQ. Trimming took off 1 base at V and 0 bases at J, with 6 bases between the two ends. The CDR3 runs 14 residues. This chain's CDR3 is CASSLGTDQETQYF. The CDR3 DNA follows: TGTGCCAGCAGCTTAGGGACAGACCAAGAGACCCAGTACTTC.

The chain uses TRBV28 and TRBJ2-5; D not certain. This CDR3 is built from 14 residues. Trimming left V 5 bases short and J 2 bases short, with 12 bases between. Germline values: CDR1 MDHEN, CDR2 SYDVKM. The CDR3, as DNA: TGTGCCAGCAGTCCAAAAACCAGGCAAGAGACCCAGTACTTC. Translation: CASSPKTRQETQYF.

Only a few counts were recorded for this clone. This chain links TRBV30 with TRBJ2-3; weak D call: TRBD2 (6 bases). In germline, CDR1 is GTSNPN, CDR2 SVGIG (reference sequence). The CDR3 is 13 residues long. V was shortened by 0 bases and J by 7 bases, with 11 bases between the two germline ends. CDR3 protein: CAWSVNGRNTQYF. In nucleotides, the CDR3 is TGTGCCTGGAGTGTAAACGGGAGAAATACGCAGTATTTT.

DNA for the CDR3: TGTGCCAGCAGGGAAACAGGCTCTGGAAACACCATATATTTT. Protein sequence: CASRETGSGNTIYF. The rearrangement uses TRBV7-9 and TRBJ1-3; the D gene is possibly TRBD1 (5 bases). Germline V gives CDR1 SEHNR, CDR2 FQNEAQ (reference sequence). Trimming left V 6 bases short and J 0 bases short, with 9 bases between. The CDR3 length is 14 residues.